Listed below are T cell receptor beta chains from one sample, sequenced in a study of cytomegalovirus exposure and HLA in healthy donors. Here immunoSEQ multiplex PCR was the method, and the copy in TCRdb shows in-frame clones only, minus some. In all, the sample yields over 100,000 clones. Sample: PBMCs. The source is a man between 18 and 29 years old in good health and CMV-seronegative. Both conserved end residues are part of each CDR3. A D gene is named only where the DNA matches it firmly.

d_gene: .
v_gene: TRBV19
j_gene: TRBJ2-5
len: 12
CDR3aa: CASSNSRETQYF
CDR3nt: TGTGCCAGTAGTAACTCTCGGGAGACCCAGTACTTC

d_gene: .
v_gene: TRBV6-6
j_gene: TRBJ1-1
len: 16
CDR3aa: CASRTPTNGPLTEAFF
CDR3nt: TGTGCCAGCCGAACCCCTACCAACGGTCCGTTGACTGAAGCTTTCTTT

d_gene: .
v_gene: TRBV6-6
j_gene: TRBJ2-3
len: 11
CDR3aa: CASTQADTQYF
CDR3nt: TGTGCCAGCACCCAGGCGGATACGCAGTATTTT

d_gene: .
v_gene: TRBV29-1
j_gene: TRBJ2-3
len: 13
CDR3aa: CSGTIGKADTQYF
CDR3nt: TGCAGCGGGACCATCGGGAAGGCAGATACGCAGTATTTT

d_gene: TRBD1
v_gene: TRBV10-3
j_gene: TRBJ2-7
len: 13
CDR3aa: CATQTGEAYEQYF
CDR3nt: TGTGCCACCCAGACAGGGGAGGCCTACGAGCAGTACTTC

d_gene: .
v_gene: TRBV29-1
j_gene: TRBJ1-3
len: 17
CDR3aa: CSVVVLGRPSSGNTIYF
CDR3nt: TGCAGCGTTGTAGTCCTGGGCAGGCCAAGCTCTGGAAACACCATATATTTT

d_gene: .
v_gene: TRBV10-3
j_gene: TRBJ1-1
len: 11
CDR3aa: CAIITDTEAFF
CDR3nt: TGTGCCATCATAACGGACACTGAAGCTTTCTTT

d_gene: TRBD1
v_gene: TRBV30
j_gene: TRBJ1-1
len: 14
CDR3aa: CAWSVQGLATEAFF
CDR3nt: TGTGCCTGGAGTGTACAGGGGCTGGCCACTGAAGCTTTCTTT

d_gene: TRBD2
v_gene: TRBV15
j_gene: TRBJ2-1
len: 15
CDR3aa: CATRSDSGSYNEQFF
CDR3nt: TGTGCCACCAGGTCTGATAGCGGGTCCTACAATGAGCAGTTCTTC

d_gene: TRBD2
v_gene: TRBV27
j_gene: TRBJ2-1
len: 14
CDR3aa: CASSYVSGGSEQFF
CDR3nt: TGTGCCAGCAGTTATGTTTCGGGGGGAAGTGAGCAGTTCTTC

d_gene: TRBD1
v_gene: TRBV5-4
j_gene: TRBJ1-4
len: 14
CDR3aa: CASSYTGGNEKLFF
CDR3nt: TGTGCCAGCAGCTATACAGGGGGTAATGAAAAACTGTTTTTT

d_gene: .
v_gene: TRBV21-1
j_gene: TRBJ2-2
len: 17
CDR3aa: CASGGRTAGGITGELFF
CDR3nt: TGTGCCAGCGGTGGAAGGACGGCAGGGGGGATCACCGGGGAGCTGTTTTTT

d_gene: TRBD1
v_gene: TRBV29-1
j_gene: TRBJ1-5
len: 13
CDR3aa: CSVGQGVGQPQHF
CDR3nt: TGCAGCGTTGGACAGGGAGTTGGTCAGCCCCAGCATTTT

d_gene: TRBD1
v_gene: TRBV18
j_gene: TRBJ1-5
len: 14
CDR3aa: CASSAGQGFQPQHF
CDR3nt: TGTGCCAGCTCAGCGGGACAGGGGTTTCAGCCCCAGCATTTT

d_gene: .
v_gene: TRBV6-8
j_gene: TRBJ2-5
len: 17
CDR3aa: CASRPRGEHHRRETQYF
CDR3nt: TGTGCCAGCAGACCCCGGGGTGAACATCATAGGAGGGAGACCCAGTACTTC

d_gene: TRBD2
v_gene: TRBV28
j_gene: TRBJ2-7
len: 15
CDR3aa: CASSLWLAGTYEQYF
CDR3nt: TGTGCCAGCAGTTTGTGGCTAGCGGGTACCTACGAGCAGTACTTC

d_gene: .
v_gene: TRBV6-5
j_gene: TRBJ1-2
len: 13
CDR3aa: CARVSQGYYGYTF
CDR3nt: TGTGCCAGAGTATCACAGGGATACTATGGCTACACCTTC

d_gene: TRBD2
v_gene: TRBV9
j_gene: TRBJ2-1
len: 17
CDR3aa: CASSVDPRLAGNNEQFF
CDR3nt: TGTGCCAGCAGCGTAGACCCCCGACTAGCGGGGAACAATGAGCAGTTCTTC

d_gene: .
v_gene: TRBV7-9
j_gene: TRBJ2-7
len: 11
CDR3aa: CASSSTYEQYF
CDR3nt: TGTGCCAGCAGCTCCACCTACGAGCAGTACTTC

d_gene: .
v_gene: TRBV19
j_gene: TRBJ1-1
len: 13
CDR3aa: CASSMSVNTEAFF
CDR3nt: TGTGCCAGTAGTATGTCGGTGAACACTGAAGCTTTCTTT

d_gene: .
v_gene: TRBV6-5
j_gene: TRBJ2-5
len: 14
CDR3aa: CASSPSSWYETQYF
CDR3nt: TGTGCCAGCAGCCCTTCTAGCTGGTACGAGACCCAGTACTTC

d_gene: .
v_gene: TRBV19
j_gene: TRBJ1-2
len: 8
CDR3aa: CALYGYTF
CDR3nt: TGTGCCCTCTATGGCTACACCTTC

d_gene: TRBD1
v_gene: TRBV10-2
j_gene: TRBJ1-2
len: 17
CDR3aa: CASIPSSGDSSIYGYTF
CDR3nt: TGCGCCAGCATCCCTAGTTCAGGGGACAGCTCTATCTATGGCTACACCTTC

d_gene: .
v_gene: TRBV2
j_gene: TRBJ1-1
len: 11
CDR3aa: CASREGSEAFF
CDR3nt: TGTGCCAGCCGAGAAGGGAGTGAAGCTTTCTTT

d_gene: TRBD1
v_gene: TRBV27
j_gene: TRBJ1-6
len: 17
CDR3aa: CASSPEQGFSYNSPLHF
CDR3nt: TGTGCCAGCAGTCCCGAACAGGGGTTCTCCTATAATTCACCCCTCCACTTT

d_gene: .
v_gene: TRBV7-8
j_gene: TRBJ1-1
len: 13
CDR3aa: CASSPGGRPEAFF
CDR3nt: TGTGCCAGCAGCCCCGGGGGGCGGCCTGAAGCTTTCTTT

d_gene: TRBD2
v_gene: TRBV29-1
j_gene: TRBJ2-3
len: 19
CDR3aa: CSVELGTSGRRVDTDTQYF
CDR3nt: TGCAGCGTAGAACTCGGGACTAGCGGGAGGAGGGTCGACACAGATACGCAGTATTTT

d_gene: TRBD1
v_gene: TRBV2
j_gene: TRBJ1-2
len: 12
CDR3aa: CASQQGNYGYTF
CDR3nt: TGTGCCAGTCAACAGGGGAACTATGGCTACACCTTC

d_gene: TRBD1
v_gene: TRBV14
j_gene: TRBJ2-5
len: 13
CDR3aa: CASSDRVLETQYF
CDR3nt: TGTGCCAGCAGCGACAGGGTTCTGGAGACCCAGTACTTC

d_gene: TRBD2
v_gene: TRBV9
j_gene: TRBJ2-1
len: 16
CDR3aa: CASSASTSRTYNEQFF
CDR3nt: TGTGCCAGCAGCGCTTCGACTAGCCGGACTTACAATGAGCAGTTCTTC

d_gene: TRBD2
v_gene: TRBV7-3
j_gene: TRBJ2-1
len: 16
CDR3aa: CASSKTSGGAGNEQFF
CDR3nt: TGTGCCAGCAGCAAGACTAGCGGGGGGGCCGGGAATGAGCAGTTCTTC

d_gene: .
v_gene: TRBV5-8
j_gene: TRBJ1-1
len: 17
CDR3aa: CASSEWRGFGVNTEAFF
CDR3nt: TGTGCCAGCAGCGAATGGAGGGGATTCGGGGTGAACACTGAAGCTTTCTTT

d_gene: .
v_gene: TRBV28
j_gene: TRBJ2-7
len: 11
CDR3aa: CASSVLYEQYF
CDR3nt: TGTGCCAGCAGCGTTCTCTACGAGCAGTACTTC

d_gene: TRBD2
v_gene: TRBV10-3
j_gene: TRBJ2-7
len: 18
CDR3aa: CAISDPGLAGLTAYEQYF
CDR3nt: TGTGCCATCAGTGATCCCGGGCTAGCGGGACTCACTGCTTACGAGCAGTACTTC

d_gene: .
v_gene: TRBV11-2
j_gene: TRBJ2-1
len: 13
CDR3aa: CASSSQRGREQFF
CDR3nt: TGTGCCAGCAGCTCACAACGAGGTCGGGAGCAGTTCTTC

d_gene: TRBD2
v_gene: TRBV7-9
j_gene: TRBJ2-3
len: 15
CDR3aa: CASSLPSGVTDTQYF
CDR3nt: TGTGCCAGCAGCTTACCTAGCGGGGTTACAGATACGCAGTATTTT

d_gene: TRBD1
v_gene: TRBV6-1
j_gene: TRBJ1-2
len: 13
CDR3aa: CASSEATGGGYTF
CDR3nt: TGTGCCAGCAGTGAAGCGACAGGGGGTGGCTACACCTTC

d_gene: TRBD2
v_gene: TRBV4-2
j_gene: TRBJ2-2
len: 18
CDR3aa: CASSQRLAAPLNTGELFF
CDR3nt: TGTGCCAGCAGCCAGCGGCTAGCGGCACCATTGAACACCGGGGAGCTGTTTTTT

d_gene: TRBD1
v_gene: TRBV7-2
j_gene: TRBJ2-3
len: 15
CDR3aa: CASSTDRGVSDTQYF
CDR3nt: TGTGCCAGCAGCACGGACAGGGGAGTGTCAGATACGCAGTATTTT

d_gene: TRBD1
v_gene: TRBV6-1
j_gene: TRBJ1-1
len: 17
CDR3aa: CASSGIGQGALNTEAFF
CDR3nt: TGTGCCAGCAGTGGTATAGGACAGGGGGCGCTGAACACTGAAGCTTTCTTT

d_gene: TRBD1
v_gene: TRBV7-9
j_gene: TRBJ1-1
len: 16
CDR3aa: CASSRDRGTMNTEAFF
CDR3nt: TGTGCCAGCAGCCGAGACAGGGGCACGATGAACACTGAAGCTTTCTTT

d_gene: TRBD1
v_gene: TRBV5-1
j_gene: TRBJ1-2
len: 15
CDR3aa: CASSLVLQGADGYTF
CDR3nt: TGCGCCAGCAGCTTGGTCCTTCAGGGGGCGGATGGCTACACCTTC